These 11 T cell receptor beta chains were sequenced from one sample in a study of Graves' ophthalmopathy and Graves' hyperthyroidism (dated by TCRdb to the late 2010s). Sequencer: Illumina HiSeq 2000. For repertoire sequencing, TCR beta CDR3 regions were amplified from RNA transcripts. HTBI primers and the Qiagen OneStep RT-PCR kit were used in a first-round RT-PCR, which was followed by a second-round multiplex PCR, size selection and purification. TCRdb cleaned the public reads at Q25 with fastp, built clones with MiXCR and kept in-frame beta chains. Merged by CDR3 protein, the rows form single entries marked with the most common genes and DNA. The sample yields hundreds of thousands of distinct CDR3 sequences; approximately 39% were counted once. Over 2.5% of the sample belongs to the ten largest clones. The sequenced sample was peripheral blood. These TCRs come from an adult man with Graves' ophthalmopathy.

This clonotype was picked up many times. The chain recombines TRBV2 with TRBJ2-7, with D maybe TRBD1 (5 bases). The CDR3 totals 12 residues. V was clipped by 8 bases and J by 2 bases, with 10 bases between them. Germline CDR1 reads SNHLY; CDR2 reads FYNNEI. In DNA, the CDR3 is TGTGCCAGCCGCAGGGTTGCCTACGAGCAGTACTTC. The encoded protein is CASRRVAYEQYF.

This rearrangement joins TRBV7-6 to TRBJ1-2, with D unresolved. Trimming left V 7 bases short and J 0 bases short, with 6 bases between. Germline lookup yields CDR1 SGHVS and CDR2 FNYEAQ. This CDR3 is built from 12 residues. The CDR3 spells CASILSNYGYTF. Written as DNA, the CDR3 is TGTGCCAGCATCCTCTCTAACTATGGCTACACCTTC. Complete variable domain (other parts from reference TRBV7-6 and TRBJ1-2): GAGVSQSPRYKVTKRGQDVALRCDPISGHVSLYWYRQALGQGPEFLTYFNYEAQQDKSGLPNDRFSAERPEGSISTLTIQRTEQRDSAMYRCASILSNYGYTFGSGTRLTVV.

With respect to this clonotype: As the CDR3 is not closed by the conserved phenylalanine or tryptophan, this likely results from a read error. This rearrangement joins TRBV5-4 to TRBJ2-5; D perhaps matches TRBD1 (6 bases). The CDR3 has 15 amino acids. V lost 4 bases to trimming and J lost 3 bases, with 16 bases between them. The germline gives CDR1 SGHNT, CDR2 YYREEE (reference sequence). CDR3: CASSQDNRVEETQYC. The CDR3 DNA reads TGTGCCAGCAGCCAAGATAACAGGGTAGAAGAGACCCAGTACTGC.

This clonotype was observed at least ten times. CDR3 sequence reads: CASSGGLLQGYGYTF. In DNA form, the CDR3 reads TGTGCCAGCAGTGGGGGCCTCCTGCAGGGCTATGGCTACACCTTC. V usage is TRBV2 and J usage is TRBJ1-2, with D possibly TRBD1 on 5 matching bases. V was clipped by 4 bases and J by 4 bases, with 16 bases between them. The V gene's germline CDR1 is SNHLY and CDR2 FYNNEI. This CDR3 has 15 residues.

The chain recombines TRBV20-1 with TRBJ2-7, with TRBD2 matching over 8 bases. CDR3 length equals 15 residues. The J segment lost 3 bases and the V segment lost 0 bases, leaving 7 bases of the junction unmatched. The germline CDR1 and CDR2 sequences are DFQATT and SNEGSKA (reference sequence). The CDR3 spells CSARDRRGALYEQYF. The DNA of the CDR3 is TGCAGTGCTAGAGATCGGCGGGGGGCCCTCTACGAGCAGTACTTC.

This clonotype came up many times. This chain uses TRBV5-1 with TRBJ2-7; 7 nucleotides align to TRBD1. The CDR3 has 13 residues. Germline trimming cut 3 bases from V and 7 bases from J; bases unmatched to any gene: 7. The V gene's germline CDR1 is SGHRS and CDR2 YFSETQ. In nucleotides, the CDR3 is TGCGCCAGCAGCTGGACAGGTCCGGGGGAGCAGTACTTC. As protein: CASSWTGPGEQYF. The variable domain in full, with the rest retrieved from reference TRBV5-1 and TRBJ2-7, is KAGVTQTPRYLIKTRGQQVTLSCSPISGHRSVSWYQQTPGQGLQFLFEYFSETQRNKGNFPGRFSGRQFSNSRSEMNVSTLELGDSALYLCASSWTGPGEQYFGPGTRLTVT.

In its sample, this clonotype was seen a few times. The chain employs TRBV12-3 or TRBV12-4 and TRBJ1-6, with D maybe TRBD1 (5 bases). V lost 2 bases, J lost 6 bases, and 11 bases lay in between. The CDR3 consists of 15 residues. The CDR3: CASSLQGIGNSPLHF. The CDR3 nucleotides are TGTGCCAGCAGTTTACAGGGCATTGGTAATTCACCCCTCCACTTT.

As DNA, the CDR3 is TGTGCCAGCAGCTCGAGGGCGGGGACAGGATTGTACACCGGGGAGCTGTTTTTT. Its translation is CASSSRAGTGLYTGELFF. The chain employs TRBV14 and TRBJ2-2; 8 bases line up with TRBD1. Germline V gene data show CDR1 as SGHDN and CDR2 as FVKESK. Trimming took 5 bases from V and 3 from J; bases not matched to a gene: 14. The CDR3 spans 18 residues.

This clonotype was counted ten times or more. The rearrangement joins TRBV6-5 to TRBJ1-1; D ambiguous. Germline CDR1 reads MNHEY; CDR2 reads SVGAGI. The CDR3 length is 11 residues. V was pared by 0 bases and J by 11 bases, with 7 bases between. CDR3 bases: TGTGCCAGCAGTTACTCAGGGATTGCTTTCTTT. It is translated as CASSYSGIAFF.

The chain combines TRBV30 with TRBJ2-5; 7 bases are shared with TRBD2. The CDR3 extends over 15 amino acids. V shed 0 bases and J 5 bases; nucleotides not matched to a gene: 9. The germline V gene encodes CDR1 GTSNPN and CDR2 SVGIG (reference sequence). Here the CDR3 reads CAWSVLAGEDETQYF. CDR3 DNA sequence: TGTGCCTGGAGTGTGCTCGCGGGAGAAGATGAGACCCAGTACTTC.

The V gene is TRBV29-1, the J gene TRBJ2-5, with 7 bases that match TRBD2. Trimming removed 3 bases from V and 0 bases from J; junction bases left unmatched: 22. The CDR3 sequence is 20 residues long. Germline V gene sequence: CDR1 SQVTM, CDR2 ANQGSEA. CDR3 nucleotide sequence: TGCAGCGTTGATGGAAGCGGAGGGCGGGGGACTACTTTTTACCAAGAGACCCAGTACTTC. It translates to CSVDGSGGRGTTFYQETQYF. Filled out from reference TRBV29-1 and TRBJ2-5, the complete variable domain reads SAVISQKPSRDICQRGTSLTIQCQVDSQVTMMFWYRQQPGQSLTLIATANQGSEATYESGFVIDKFPISRPNLTFSTLTVSNMSPEDSSIYLCSVDGSGGRGTTFYQETQYFGPGTRLLVL.